The present T cell receptor beta chain was sequenced within a study of T cells in Graves' hyperthyroidism and ophthalmopathy. TCR beta CDR3 sequences were amplified from RNA transcripts. HTBI primers drove first-round RT-PCR of the TCR CDR3. TCRdb re-called the multiplex PCR reads with MiXCR, one entry per CDR3 protein. The table shows hundreds of thousands of distinct CDR3 sequences, with around 15% occurring only once. The CDR3 has 21 amino acids. Germline CDR1 reads SGHRS; CDR2 reads YFSETQ. V dropped 7 bases and J dropped 0 bases, with 32 bases sitting between them. The V and J genes are TRBV5-1 and TRBJ2-1, with a possible D match to TRBD1 (9 bases). The sequenced sample was blood. This clonotype was obtained from a woman aged 18-29 years with Graves' hyperthyroidism. CDR3 DNA: TGCGCCAGCCAACCGGGACAGGGAAGGGGCGGGAGGTACAGCTCCTACAATGAGCAGTTCTTC. Its protein product is CASQPGQGRGGRYSSYNEQFF.